These 29 T cell receptor beta chains were all obtained from the same sample, sequenced in a study of blood T cells in healthy people across ages. Primers used in a second PCR of roughly 6 to 11 cycles were a sample-barcoded 5' primer and a J-beta primer mix. TCRdb itself ran the 5' RACE reads through MiXCR, one entry per CDR3 protein. There are about 580,000 distinct CDR3 sequences in the sample; under 55% occur only once, and 20% to 25% lies in the top ten. Sequencing was performed on blood. All receptors derive from a man older than 75 in good health.

This clonotype was detected a few times. This chain uses TRBV20-1 with TRBJ2-1, with a weak D call TRBD2 (6 bases). This CDR3 is 14 amino acids long. Germline loops: CDR1 DFQATT, CDR2 SNEGSKA (reference sequence). V was shortened by 2 bases and J by 2 bases, with 10 bases between the two germline ends. The CDR3 loop reads CSARSGVTYNEQFF. The CDR3 coding sequence is TGCAGTGCTAGATCGGGAGTCACCTACAATGAGCAGTTCTTC.

The chain links TRBV2 to TRBJ2-5; D remains unclear. This CDR3 has 13 residues. Trimming cost V 4 bases and J 2 bases, with 8 bases left between them. Looked up from germline, CDR1 is SNHLY and CDR2 is FYNNEI. Here the CDR3 DNA reads TGTGCCAGCAGTGGATGGACGCAAGAGACCCAGTACTTC. Residues: CASSGWTQETQYF.

Concerning this clonotype itself: This could be a read error, since a much larger clone is one nucleotide away. V usage is TRBV20-1 and J usage is TRBJ1-6; D gene unclear. V gave up 1 base and J gave up 9 bases, with 19 bases separating them. Germline V CDR1 and CDR2: DFQATT, SNEGSKA (reference sequence). The CDR3 is 16 residues long. CDR3 sequence: CSARGHTEGERSPLHF. CDR3 sequence (DNA): TGCAGTGCTAGAGGCCATACGGAGGGAGAACGTTCACCCCTCCACTTT.

About this clonotype: The junction differs from germline at one of its ends, possibly a read error. The CDR3, as DNA: TGTGCTAGCAGTTGGGGCAGAGCCTATGGCTACACCTTC. Its protein product is CASSWGRAYGYTF. V usage is TRBV12-3 or TRBV12-4 and J usage is TRBJ1-2; tentative D call: TRBD1 (5 bases). The CDR3 covers 13 residues.

The chain has TRBV25-1 and TRBJ2-7; possible D gene TRBD2, 5 bases. Germline lookup yields CDR1 MGHDK and CDR2 SYGVNS. The CDR3 sequence is 14 residues long. V gave up 7 bases and J gave up 5 bases, with 18 bases separating them. This chain's CDR3 is CASTQPGLEDEQYF. The CDR3 DNA reads TGTGCCAGCACCCAACCGGGGTTAGAGGACGAGCAGTACTTC.

This clonotype has a handful of counts. The CDR3 nucleotides are TGTGCCAGCAGCGCAACAGGGGGCGTCGAAAAACTGTTTTTT. This translates into CASSATGGVEKLFF. The chain is built from TRBV7-2 and TRBJ1-4; 9 positions match TRBD1. Trimming cost V 5 bases and J 8 bases; bases outside gene matches: 6. There are 14 residues in the CDR3. Germline values: CDR1 SGHTA, CDR2 FQGNSA.

V is TRBV7-2 and J is TRBJ2-7; TRBD2 matches at 15 bases. CDR1 is SGHTA, CDR2 FQGNSA, per germline. V lost 1 base to trimming and J lost 9 bases; unmatched junction nucleotides: 13. The CDR3 runs 18 residues. In nucleotides, the CDR3 is TGTGCCAGCAGCTTAGGTTCAGGACTAGCGGGGGGGAGAGGTCCGCAGTACTTC. Translation: CASSLGSGLAGGRGPQYF. The whole variable domain, filled in from reference TRBV7-2 and TRBJ2-7, reads GAGVSQSPSNKVTEKGKDVELRCDPISGHTALYWYRQSLGQGLEFLIYFQGNSAPDKSGLPSDRFSAERTGGSVSTLTIQRTQQEDSAVYLCASSLGSGLAGGRGPQYFGPGTRLTVT.

This clonotype was seen many times. The chain couples TRBV6-6 to TRBJ1-2; a weak D match, TRBD1 (6 bases). The CDR3 runs 13 residues. Germline loops: CDR1 MNHNY, CDR2 SVGAGI (reference sequence). V dropped 7 bases and J dropped 2 bases, with 11 bases sitting between them. The CDR3 DNA is TGTGCCAGCATTCAAGGGACAAACTATGGCTACACCTTC. It is translated as CASIQGTNYGYTF.

This clonotype was detected only a few times. The chain has TRBV4-1 and TRBJ2-1; the D gene is possibly TRBD1 (5 bases). CDR1 and CDR2 (germline): MGHRA, YSYEKL. V was shortened by 3 bases and J by 3 bases, with 9 bases between the two germline ends. This CDR3 spans 14 amino acids. The CDR3 bases are TGCGCCAGCAGCCACCCCGACAGCTACAATGAGCAGTTCTTC. This codes for CASSHPDSYNEQFF.

The CDR3 loop is CASSVRTGDEAFF. The CDR3 DNA reads TGTGCCAGCAGCGTACGGACAGGGGATGAAGCTTTCTTT. V usage is TRBV7-2 and J usage is TRBJ1-1; 9 bases agree with TRBD1. Per the germline V gene, CDR1 is SGHTA and CDR2 is FQGNSA. CDR3 length: 13 amino acids. V lost 5 bases, J lost 7 bases, and 5 bases stayed unmatched.

This chain links TRBV12-3 or TRBV12-4 with TRBJ2-1; D possibly uses TRBD1 or TRBD2 (6 bases each). The CDR3 is made up of 12 amino acids. Trimming stripped 7 bases from V and 9 bases from J, with 13 bases between. This CDR3 reads CASTASGAEQFF. As DNA, the CDR3 is TGTGCCAGCACCGCGTCGGGGGCTGAGCAGTTCTTC.

This chain connects TRBV4-1 to TRBJ1-2; 7 bases agree with TRBD1. With 0 bases clipped from V and 8 bases from J, the junction kept 12 bases outside the gene matches. Per the germline V gene, CDR1 is MGHRA and CDR2 is YSYEKL. The CDR3 loop spans 16 amino acids. In DNA form, the CDR3 reads TGCGCCAGCAGCCAAGAACTTACCGGGAGGGGGCAGGGCTACACCTTC. This encodes CASSQELTGRGQGYTF.

V and J are TRBV5-1 and TRBJ2-1, with 8 bases lining up with TRBD2. The CDR3 extends over 17 amino acids. The V gene end was trimmed by 4 bases and the J gene end by 4 bases; junction bases not matched to a gene: 13. Germline V lookup: CDR1 SGHRS, CDR2 YFSETQ. DNA of the CDR3: TGCGCCAGCAGCCTAAGCCAAGGGACTAGAAGGTACAATGAGCAGTTCTTC. This codes for CASSLSQGTRRYNEQFF.

This chain uses TRBV20-1 with TRBJ2-5; 9 bases fit TRBD2. There are 15 residues in the CDR3. With 0 bases clipped from V and 5 bases from J, the junction kept 7 bases outside the gene matches. Germline assignment: CDR1 DFQATT and CDR2 SNEGSKA (reference sequence). This CDR3 reads CSAREPGTSLETQYF. The CDR3 DNA is TGCAGTGCTAGAGAACCAGGGACTAGCTTGGAGACCCAGTACTTC.

This chain connects TRBV27 to TRBJ2-5; 7 bases map to TRBD1. V lost 6 bases, J lost 0 bases, and 7 bases stayed unmatched. The germline CDR1 and CDR2 sequences are MNHEY and SMNVEV (reference sequence). The CDR3 runs 15 residues. CDR3: CASSRTGWNQETQYF. The CDR3 nucleotides read TGTGCCAGCAGCCGGACAGGTTGGAACCAAGAGACCCAGTACTTC.

The chain links TRBV4-3 to TRBJ2-1, with D perhaps TRBD1 or TRBD2 (5 bases each). Germline V gene sequence: CDR1 LGHNA, CDR2 YSLEER. V was shortened by 0 bases and J by 6 bases, with 12 bases between the two germline ends. CDR3 length equals 15 residues. The CDR3 DNA sequence: TGCGCCAGCAGCCAAGATATCTTTGGGGGCAATGAGCAGTTCTTC. Its protein is CASSQDIFGGNEQFF.

This chain joins TRBV20-1 and TRBJ2-5; D may be TRBD1 (5 bases). The J call is doubtful: the DNA matches TRBJ2-7 better. The CDR3 is made up of 16 amino acids. The V gene's germline CDR1 is DFQATT and CDR2 SNEGSKA (reference sequence). DNA for the CDR3: TGCAGTGCTAGAGATGGAAGTGTGACAGAACACTACGAGCAGTACTTC. Its protein is CSARDGSVTEHYEQYF.

The rearrangement uses TRBV14 and TRBJ2-3; 9 positions match TRBD2. V lost 4 bases and J lost 5; bases outside the gene matches: 7. Germline V gives CDR1 SGHDN, CDR2 FVKESK. This CDR3 contains 15 residues. The CDR3 sequence is CASSLLGLAQDTQYF. CDR3 DNA sequence: TGTGCCAGCAGCCTACTCGGACTAGCGCAAGATACGCAGTATTTT. Complete variable domain (other parts from reference TRBV14 and TRBJ2-3): EAGVTQFPSHSVIEKGQTVTLRCDPISGHDNLYWYRRVMGKEIKFLLHFVKESKQDESGMPNNRFLAERTGGTYSTLKVQPAELEDSGVYFCASSLLGLAQDTQYFGPGTRLTVL.

This clonotype was seen a handful of times. V and J are TRBV5-1 and TRBJ2-1, with 9 bases fitting TRBD2. The CDR3 contains 16 residues. With V trimmed by 4 bases and J by 3 bases, 8 bases remained unmatched. Germline V lookup: CDR1 SGHRS, CDR2 YFSETQ. CDR3 nucleotide sequence: TGCGCCAGCAGCCGGCCCGGGACTAGCAGCTACAATGAGCAGTTCTTC. Translated: CASSRPGTSSYNEQFF. Using reference TRBV5-1 and TRBJ2-1 for the parts outside the CDR3, the full variable domain is KAGVTQTPRYLIKTRGQQVTLSCSPISGHRSVSWYQQTPGQGLQFLFEYFSETQRNKGNFPGRFSGRQFSNSRSEMNVSTLELGDSALYLCASSRPGTSSYNEQFFGPGTRLTVL.

The chain links TRBV9 to TRBJ2-5, with a weak D call TRBD2 (5 bases). The CDR3 runs to 14 residues. The germline V gene has CDR1 SGDLS and CDR2 YYNGEE. V lost 2 bases and J lost 4, with 12 bases in between. CDR3 protein: CASSVEVGRETQYF. The CDR3 nucleotides are TGTGCCAGCAGCGTGGAGGTAGGGAGAGAGACCCAGTACTTC.

The chain is built from TRBV25-1 and TRBJ2-7; D is possibly TRBD2 (7 bases). The germline gives CDR1 MGHDK, CDR2 SYGVNS. V was cut by 7 bases and J by 5 bases, with 12 bases left in between. CDR3 length equals 12 residues. CDR3: CASKGGIHEQYF. The DNA of the CDR3 is TGTGCCAGCAAGGGGGGGATCCACGAGCAGTACTTC.

This clonotype has just a few counts. This may come from a read error, since a much larger clone is one base off. DNA of the CDR3: TGTGCCAGCAGGGCGACGTTAGCCAAAAACATTCAGTACTTC. Protein: CASRATLAKNIQYF. The gene calls are TRBV6-6 and TRBJ2-4; D unresolved. There are 14 residues in the CDR3. Germline assignment: CDR1 MNHNY and CDR2 SVGAGI (reference sequence). V lost 6 bases and J lost 0, with 9 bases in between.

This chain connects TRBV12-5 to TRBJ2-1; 7 bases are a match to TRBD2. The J call may be mistaken, given a closer DNA end match to TRBJ2-7. The CDR3 runs to 16 residues. Germline V gives CDR1 LGHNT, CDR2 FRNRAP. The CDR3 DNA is TGTGCTAGTGGTTTGGCGATGACTAGCAGCCATTACGAGCAGTACTTC. Translated, it gives CASGLAMTSSHYEQYF.

A note on this clonotype: One end of the junction varies from germline; a read error may be responsible. V gene TRBV25-1 combines with J gene TRBJ2-1; either TRBD1 or TRBD2 may fit D (5 bases each). This CDR3 has 15 amino acids. Germline CDR1 reads MGHDK; CDR2 reads SYGVNS. The CDR3 coding sequence is TGTGCCGGCAGTGCCCAGGGTGAGGGCTACAATGAGCAGTTCTTC. It codes for CAGSAQGEGYNEQFF.

This clonotype was counted a few times. This could be a read error, since a much larger clone is one nucleotide away. The rearrangement links TRBV6-6 to TRBJ1-6; TRBD1 matches at 8 bases. The CDR3 has 15 amino acids. Trimming at V came to 0 bases and at J to 11 bases, leaving 6 bases not matched to a gene. From germline, CDR1 is MNHNY and CDR2 SVGAGI (reference sequence). The CDR3 loop reads CASSYSQGVGPPLHF. The CDR3, as DNA: TGTGCCAGCAGTTACTCACAGGGGGTTGGACCACCCCTCCACTTT.

The chain is built from TRBV2 and TRBJ2-7; TRBD2 might be the D (6 bases). This CDR3 comprises 11 residues. Germline CDR1 and CDR2: SNHLY and FYNNEI. The V end lost 6 bases, the J end lost 6 bases, and 9 bases lay between the germline ends. DNA of the CDR3: TGTGCCAGCAGACTAGCTCGCGAGCAGTACTTC. Residues: CASRLAREQYF.

With regard to this clonotype: A much larger clone sits a single nucleotide away, making a read error possible. The chain carries TRBV20-1 and TRBJ2-7; no firm D call. The CDR3 sequence is 19 residues long. The V gene lost 0 bases and the J gene lost 7 bases, with 31 bases spanning the gap. Germline CDR1 reads DFQATT; CDR2 reads SNEGSKA (reference sequence). The CDR3 DNA sequence: TGCAGTGCTAGAGATGTGAGTAGGCAGGTTAATGTTGCCTACAATGAGCAGTACTTC. Residues: CSARDVSRQVNVAYNEQYF.

The chain joins TRBV29-1 to TRBJ2-1; D possibly corresponds to TRBD1 (6 bases). Germline loops: CDR1 SQVTM, CDR2 ANQGSEA. Trimming shortened V by 5 bases and J by 0 bases, and 11 bases separated the two germline ends. The CDR3 contains 14 residues. The CDR3 sequence: CSVRQESSYNEQFF. CDR3 in DNA: TGCAGCGTTAGACAGGAGAGCTCCTACAATGAGCAGTTCTTC.

The chain uses TRBV7-2 and TRBJ2-7, with 9 bases aligning to TRBD1. Per the germline V gene, CDR1 is SGHTA and CDR2 is FQGNSA. Unmatched junction bases numbered 12, after V lost 5 bases and J lost 7 bases. This CDR3 spans 15 amino acids. Here the CDR3 reads CASSLDRGRYNEQYF. DNA of the CDR3: TGTGCCAGCAGCCTCGACAGGGGGAGATACAATGAGCAGTACTTC.